The present T cell receptor beta chain was sequenced within a study of CXCR3-negative and CXCR3-positive naive CD8 T cells. Study conclusions and caveats: TRB CDR3s were more hydrophobic in CXCR3-positive than in CXCR3-negative naive cells. For naive cells, CXCR3-negative and CXCR3-positive subsets had similar TRBV-TRBJ usage; for memory cells, usage differed.

Germline V gives CDR1 SGHVS, CDR2 FNYEAQ. CDR3 size: 15 residues. Naive CD8+ T lymphocytes were specified as CD45RO-CCR7+CD27+CD95-. TRB cDNA libraries were made by UMI-labeled 5' RACE. TCRdb reprocessed the 5' RACE reads and reports one entry per CDR3 protein, with no DNA. The sample has about 2,700 distinct CDR3 sequences. Measured by frequency, this clonotype is medium-sized (0.01 to 0.1%). Antigen: not known. This TCR was recovered from a human donor in good health. Some clones in this sample may be carry-over from other donors' samples. The sample consisted of naive CXCR3+ CD8+ T cells from blood. Indicated subset: CD45RO-CCR7+CD27+CD95- naive CD8+ T cells expressing CXCR3 (TNR3+). The J gene is TRBJ2-1, the V gene TRBV7-6; TCRdb's D gene call, TRBD2, goes unchecked for lack of DNA. CDR3 loop: CASSLASGRSNEQFF. Variable domain in full (rest from reference TRBV7-6 and TRBJ2-1): GAGVSQSPRYKVTKRGQDVALRCDPISGHVSLYWYRQALGQGPEFLTYFNYEAQQDKSGLPNDRFSAERPEGSISTLTIQRTEQRDSAMYRCASSLASGRSNEQFFGPGTRLTVL.